The next 3 T cell receptor beta chains were all read from a single sample in a study of blood T cell repertoires in COVID-19. Sequenced by immunoSEQ multiplex PCR; TCRdb stores in-frame clones only, minus some. The sample consists of about 210,000 clones, about 91% of them appearing once. Source material: peripheral blood. These receptors all come from a man aged 25 to 40 with acute or convalescent COVID-19.

CDR3 coding DNA: TGTGCCAGTAGTTTGGCAGTTCACAACAATGAGCAGTTCTTC. Protein product: CASSLAVHNNEQFF. The chain has TRBV19 and TRBJ2-1; D remains ambiguous. Germline V gene sequence: CDR1 LNHDA, CDR2 SQIVND (reference sequence). The V and J ends lost 5 bases and 5 bases respectively, with 13 bases between them. This CDR3 region has 14 residues.

The genes are TRBV29-1 and TRBJ1-2, with a tentative D call TRBD1 (6 bases). The V end lost 6 bases, the J end lost 7 bases, and 15 bases lay between the germline ends. The CDR3 has 12 residues. The germline V gene has CDR1 SQVTM and CDR2 ANQGSEA. The CDR3 reads CSVLPGHSGYTF. CDR3 nucleotides: TGCAGCGTCCTTCCGGGACATTCTGGCTACACCTTC.

This clone was recorded once. The chain is built from TRBV24-1 and TRBJ2-7; 7 bases align to TRBD1. Germline V gene data show CDR1 as KGHDR and CDR2 as SFDVKD. Losses at the gene ends were 3 bases for V and 4 bases for J; bases not matched to a gene: 11. The CDR3 sequence is 16 residues long. The CDR3: CATSDNQTGPWYEQYF. CDR3 DNA: TGTGCCACCAGTGATAACCAGACAGGGCCTTGGTACGAGCAGTACTTC.